Listed below are T cell receptor beta chains from one sample, sequenced in a study of shared clonotypes between healthy human individuals. This table comes from immunoSEQ multiplex PCR, and its TCRdb copy is limited to in-frame clones, with some not included. Altogether 170,000 or so clones are present, 60% to 75% being singletons, with the ten largest covering under 11%. Sequenced input: memory CD4+ T cells sorted from blood. All receptors come from a man aged 25-45 years in good health. Each CDR3 is given with its conserved first and last residue. Each record gives: V gene, CDR3 protein.

TRBV11-2,CASSVGTGVAETQYF
TRBV9,CASSVAASGTDTQYF
TRBV19,CASSATRQGRTEAFF
TRBV5-1,CASSLVSGKGEQYF
TRBV6-5,CASLTISGANVLTF
TRBV5-1,CASSSNFGELFF
TRBV2,CASSPVRYEQYF
TRBV2,CASSWDRGLKNIQYF
TRBV7-2,CASSPQGFRGVEQYF
TRBV5-1,CASSWTPGPNQETQYF
TRBV7-2,CASSFQTGFYEQYF
TRBV15,CATSRDRQGSNQPQHF
TRBV7-9,CASSLKGDNYGYTF
TRBV28,CASTTHLNTGELFF
TRBV7-2,CASSLAAPPQQYF
TRBV6-1,CASSEAHGVYEQYF
TRBV7-8,CASSLDHYGYYGYTF